This T cell receptor beta chain was obtained from a study of identical twins. The CDR3 runs 14 residues. Trimming left V 6 bases short and J 6 bases short, with 19 bases between. Germline V gives CDR1 SGHRS, CDR2 YFSETQ. TCRdb reanalysed the 5' RACE reads using MiXCR and keeps one entry per CDR3 protein. This sample has under 450,000 distinct CDR3 sequences, with roughly 20% found just once. The TCR originated in a man aged 50 to 59 in good health. The rearrangement joins TRBV5-1 to TRBJ2-7, with a weak D call TRBD2 (7 bases). The sequencing input was naive T cells sorted from blood. CDR3 protein: CASNLRTGGREQYF. As DNA, the CDR3 is TGCGCCAGCAACCTTCGGACGGGGGGCCGCGAGCAGTACTTC.